What follows are 15 T cell receptor beta chains derived from one specimen sequenced in a study of T cells expressing NK-cell markers. TCRdb reanalyzed the 5' RACE reads, giving one entry per CDR3 protein sequence and no DNA. The sample table sets out 300,000 to 500,000 distinct CDR3 sequences. The source material was blood T cells: a sorted CD56 or NKG2C T cell subset, CD4+ or CD8+ T cells, or bulk PBMC T cells (not recorded which). Source of these receptors: a woman aged 45-65 years in good health.

The rearrangement uses TRBV7-3 and TRBJ2-2; TCRdb's assignment of TRBD2 cannot be checked, as there is no DNA. CDR3 size: 14 residues. Germline loops: CDR1 SGHTA, CDR2 FQGTGA. This CDR3 reads CASSALVATGELFF. The full variable domain, its missing parts supplied by reference TRBV7-3 and TRBJ2-2, is GAGVSQTPSNKVTEKGKYVELRCDPISGHTALYWYRQSLGQGPEFLIYFQGTGAADDSGLPNDRFFAVRPEGSVSTLKIQRTERGDSAVYLCASSALVATGELFFGEGSRLTVL.

The chain is built from TRBV5-1 and TRBJ2-1; TCRdb's D call, TRBD2, is unchecked because there is no DNA. This CDR3 has 15 amino acids. Per the germline V gene, CDR1 is SGHRS and CDR2 is YFSETQ. The CDR3 loop reads CASSLVTSATNEQFF.

This chain links TRBV24-1 with TRBJ2-5; TCRdb indicates TRBD1, and absent DNA this call remains unverified. This CDR3 is built from 16 residues. Germline CDR1 is KGHDR and CDR2 is SFDVKD. CDR3 region: CATSEYGTRGLETQYF.

J is TRBJ1-2 and V is TRBV4-1. The CDR3 is made up of 14 amino acids. Looked up from germline, CDR1 is MGHRA and CDR2 is YSYEKL. CDR3: CASSHVAGGYGYTF.

CDR3 residues: CSVEKEQGRAFF. The chain carries TRBV29-1 and TRBJ1-1. CDR3 length: 12 amino acids. Germline CDR1 reads SQVTM; CDR2 reads ANQGSEA. The whole variable domain, remainder taken from reference TRBV29-1 and TRBJ1-1, is SAVISQKPSRDICQRGTSLTIQCQVDSQVTMMFWYRQQPGQSLTLIATANQGSEATYESGFVIDKFPISRPNLTFSTLTVSNMSPEDSSIYLCSVEKEQGRAFFGQGTRLTVV.

The chain joins TRBV6-6 to TRBJ1-2. From germline, CDR1 is MNHNY and CDR2 SVGAGI (reference sequence). The CDR3 is 15 residues long. The CDR3 loop is CASRSFDGTNYGYTF.

The chain uses TRBV10-1 and TRBJ2-1; TCRdb picks TRBD2, but there is no DNA to check that call. From germline, CDR1 is WNHNN and CDR2 SYGVQD (reference sequence). This CDR3 has 11 residues. This CDR3 reads CATGLANEQFF.

This chain connects TRBV7-8 to TRBJ2-1; TCRdb proposes TRBD2, but this gene call is untestable without DNA. The length of the CDR3 is 17 residues. Germline assignment: CDR1 SGHVS and CDR2 FQNEAQ. This chain's CDR3 is CASSPRRLGGRENEQFF.

The chain combines TRBV28 with TRBJ2-7; TCRdb calls TRBD2, which cannot be checked without DNA. The CDR3 is 15 amino acids. CDR1 is MDHEN and CDR2 is SYDVKM in the germline V gene. CDR3 amino acids: CASSRAGAPSYEQYF.

This chain connects TRBV5-1 to TRBJ1-1; TCRdb calls TRBD1, which cannot be checked without DNA. Germline CDR1 reads SGHRS; CDR2 reads YFSETQ. The CDR3 sequence is 14 residues long. The CDR3 loop reads CASSPNMGGTEAFF.

The J gene is TRBJ2-1, the V gene TRBV27; TCRdb gives TRBD1 as the D gene, but with no DNA this cannot be confirmed. CDR3 size: 15 residues. Germline V lookup: CDR1 MNHEY, CDR2 SMNVEV (reference sequence). The CDR3 here is CASSLLGQGFNEQFF.

V usage is TRBV7-3 and J usage is TRBJ1-4; as DNA is missing, the TRBD1 call by TCRdb cannot be tested. CDR1 and CDR2 (germline): SGHTA, FQGTGA. The CDR3 has 15 residues. This CDR3 is CASSAPQGAEEKLFF.

The chain links TRBV11-2 to TRBJ2-1; TCRdb picks TRBD2, but there is no DNA to check that call. The CDR3 covers 16 residues. The germline CDR1 and CDR2 sequences are SGHAT and FQNNGV. The CDR3: CASSLILSGRAYEQFF.

The chain is built from TRBV24-1 and TRBJ2-3; with no DNA, the TCRdb D assignment of TRBD1 cannot be verified. The CDR3 is made up of 14 amino acids. In germline, CDR1 is KGHDR, CDR2 SFDVKD. The CDR3 spells CATRGTGSRDTQYF.

The chain employs TRBV7-9 and TRBJ2-5; the D call from TCRdb, TRBD1, cannot be confirmed without DNA. This CDR3 is 13 amino acids long. Germline V gene sequence: CDR1 SEHNR, CDR2 FQNEAQ (reference sequence). The CDR3 spells CASIGTQQETQYF.